The present entry profiles one T cell receptor beta chain with its context. Here immunoSEQ multiplex PCR was the method, and the copy in TCRdb shows in-frame clones only, minus some. The sample holds some 170,000 clones; around 82% are singletons and the top ten take 4.5% to 7.5%. This specimen belongs to a study of blood T cell repertoires in COVID-19. The receptor was derived from a man in his forties who had recovered from COVID-19. Sample: PBMCs or T cells enriched from blood (not recorded which).

CDR3 loop: CAWSLRWGALEETQYF. CDR3 DNA: TGTGCCTGGAGTCTACGCTGGGGCGCCCTGGAGGAGACCCAGTACTTC. The gene calls are TRBV30 and TRBJ2-5; tentative D call: TRBD1 (5 bases). Per the germline V gene, CDR1 is GTSNPN and CDR2 is SVGIG (reference sequence). The germline V and J ends were trimmed by 2 bases and 5 bases, with 21 bases remaining between them. The CDR3 is made up of 16 amino acids.